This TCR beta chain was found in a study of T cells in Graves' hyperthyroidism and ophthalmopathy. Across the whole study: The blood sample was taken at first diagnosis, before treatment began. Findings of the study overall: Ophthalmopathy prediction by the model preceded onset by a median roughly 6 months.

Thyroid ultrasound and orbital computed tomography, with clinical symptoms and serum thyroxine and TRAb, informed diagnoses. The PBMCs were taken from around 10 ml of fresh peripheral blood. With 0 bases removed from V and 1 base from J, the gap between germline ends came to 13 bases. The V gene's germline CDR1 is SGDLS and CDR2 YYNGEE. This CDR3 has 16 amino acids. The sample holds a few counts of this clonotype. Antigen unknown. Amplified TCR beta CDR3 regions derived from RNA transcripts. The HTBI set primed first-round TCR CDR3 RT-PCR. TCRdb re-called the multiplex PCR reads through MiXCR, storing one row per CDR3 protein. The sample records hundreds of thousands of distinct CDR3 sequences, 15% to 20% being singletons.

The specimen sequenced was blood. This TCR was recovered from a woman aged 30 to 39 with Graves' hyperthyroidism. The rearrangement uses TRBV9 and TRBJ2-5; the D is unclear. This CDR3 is CASSVGSVRFQETQYF. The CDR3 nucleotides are TGTGCCAGCAGCGTAGGGAGCGTTAGATTCCAAGAGACCCAGTACTTC.